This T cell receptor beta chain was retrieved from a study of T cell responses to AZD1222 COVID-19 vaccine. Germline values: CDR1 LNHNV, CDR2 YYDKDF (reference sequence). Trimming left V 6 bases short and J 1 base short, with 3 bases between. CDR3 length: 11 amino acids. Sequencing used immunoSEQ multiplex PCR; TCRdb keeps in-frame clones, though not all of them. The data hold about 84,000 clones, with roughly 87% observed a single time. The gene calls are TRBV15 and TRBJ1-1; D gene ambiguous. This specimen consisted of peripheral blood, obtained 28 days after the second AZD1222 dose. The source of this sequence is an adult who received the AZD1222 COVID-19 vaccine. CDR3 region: CATRENTEAFF. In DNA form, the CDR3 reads TGTGCCACCAGGGAGAACACTGAAGCTTTCTTT.